This T cell receptor beta chain appears in the sequencing data of a study of control samples from healthy donors and cancer patients. The CDR3 extends over 16 amino acids. V gave up 4 bases and J gave up 1 base; unmatched junction bases: 11. From germline, CDR1 is SGHDT and CDR2 YYEEEE. The protocol was immunoSEQ multiplex PCR, while the TCRdb copy is restricted to in-frame clones and leaves out a portion. The sample carries some 410,000 clones, 90% recorded once. The chain links TRBV5-6 to TRBJ2-7; 7 nucleotides match TRBD2. The sequenced sample was PBMCs. The receptor was derived from a man aged 40-49 years with head and neck cancer. CDR3 nucleotide sequence: TGTGCCAGCAGCCGAAGGACTAGTCATGGTTCCTACGAGCAGTACTTC. It encodes CASSRRTSHGSYEQYF.